The 20 T cell receptor beta chains listed next were all sequenced from one sample in a study of shared clonotypes between healthy human individuals. The assay was immunoSEQ multiplex PCR, and TCRdb's table has in-frame clones only and misses some. The sample yields about 2.3 million clones, just over 90% seen once. Sequencing used naive CD4+ T cells from PBMCs. Subset described: CD45RA+ positively selected. Receptors originate from a man between 18 and 29 years old in good health. Some clones in this sample may be carry-over from other donors' samples.

This chain connects TRBV6-5 to TRBJ1-1; D may be TRBD1 (5 bases). The length of the CDR3 is 14 residues. Germline-derived CDR1 and CDR2 are MNHEY and SVGAGI. Trimming took 2 bases from V and 0 from J, leaving 7 bases between them. The CDR3 protein is CASSYGGMNTEAFF. In DNA, the CDR3 is TGTGCCAGCAGTTACGGGGGAATGAACACTGAAGCTTTCTTT.

The V call is TRBV9, the J call TRBJ1-4; TRBD1 might be the D (5 bases). CDR1 is SGDLS, CDR2 YYNGEE, per germline. V was cut by 5 bases and J by 7 bases, with 24 bases left in between. CDR3 length: 17 residues. This chain's CDR3 is CASSNSGEGRAAEKLFF. CDR3 nucleotides: TGTGCCAGCAGTAATTCCGGGGAGGGCAGGGCGGCTGAAAAACTGTTTTTT.

V is TRBV29-1 and J is TRBJ1-2, with D maybe TRBD1 (6 bases). The germline V gene encodes CDR1 SQVTM and CDR2 ANQGSEA. The V gene lost 2 bases and the J gene lost 1 base, with 8 bases spanning the gap. The length of the CDR3 is 13 residues. The CDR3: CSVENRDNYGYTF. CDR3 in DNA: TGCAGCGTTGAAAACAGGGATAACTATGGCTACACCTTC.

This chain uses TRBV7-9 with TRBJ2-7; 7 bases match TRBD2. J gave up 5 bases and V 4 bases, and 5 bases lay outside the gene matches. The CDR3 is made up of 13 amino acids. Germline CDR1 SEHNR, CDR2 FQNEAQ (reference sequence). CDR3 sequence (DNA): TGTGCCAGCAGCTCGGGACTAACCAACGAGCAGTACTTC. Protein: CASSSGLTNEQYF.

This clone has just a few counts. The gene calls are TRBV4-2 and TRBJ1-1; no clear D. Germline-derived CDR1 and CDR2 are LGHNA and YNFKEQ. The CDR3 loop spans 14 amino acids. Trimming left V 6 bases short and J 0 bases short, with 11 bases between. The CDR3 region has the DNA TGTGCCAGCAGGGGTCAGACTCTGAACACTGAAGCTTTCTTT. This encodes CASRGQTLNTEAFF.

V gene TRBV28 combines with J gene TRBJ2-3; TRBD1 is a possible D gene (6 bases). Trimming removed 2 bases from V and 6 bases from J, with 18 bases in between. Germline values: CDR1 MDHEN, CDR2 SYDVKM. This CDR3 spans 16 amino acids. CDR3 sequence (DNA): TGTGCCAGCAGTTTACAGGGGACCAGCCTGGCGGATACGCAGTATTTT. This encodes CASSLQGTSLADTQYF. Looking up the rest from reference TRBV28 and TRBJ2-3 gives the full variable domain: DVKVTQSSRYLVKRTGEKVFLECVQDMDHENMFWYRQDPGLGLRLIYFSYDVKMKEKGDIPEGYSVSREKKERFSLILESASTNQTSMYLCASSLQGTSLADTQYFGPGTRLTVL.

J is TRBJ2-1 and V is TRBV5-1; TRBD1 matches at 12 bases. This CDR3 has 14 amino acids. Trimming cost V 4 bases and J 9 bases; bases outside gene matches: 5. Per germline, CDR1 SGHRS and CDR2 YFSETQ. This CDR3 reads CASSQGQGAGEQFF. CDR3 DNA: TGCGCCAGCAGCCAGGGACAGGGGGCCGGTGAGCAGTTCTTC.

The chain employs TRBV7-2 and TRBJ2-3; TRBD1 matches at 7 bases. The germline CDR1 and CDR2 sequences are SGHTA and FQGNSA. Losses at the gene ends were 5 bases for V and 3 bases for J; bases not matched to a gene: 5. The CDR3 is 14 residues long. For the CDR3, the DNA is TGTGCCAGCAGCGCCGCCAGGGGGACAGATACGCAGTATTTT. Translating gives CASSAARGTDTQYF.

The rearrangement joins TRBV6-5 to TRBJ1-3; D not resolved. V lost 10 bases, J lost 7 bases, and 17 bases lay in between. The CDR3 is 13 residues long. Per the germline V gene, CDR1 is MNHEY and CDR2 is SVGAGI. This CDR3 reads CATSEISRNTIYF. CDR3 nucleotide sequence: TGTGCCACCTCCGAAATTTCTAGGAACACCATATATTTT.

The genes are TRBV18 and TRBJ1-2, with TRBD1 identical over 10 bases. J was trimmed by 2 bases and V by 6 bases; bases with no gene match: 12. This CDR3 has 17 residues. Germline CDR1 KGHSH, CDR2 LQKENI. Here the CDR3 DNA reads TGTGCCAGCTCTCTGAATCCGGGACAGGGGTGGAACTATGGCTACACCTTC. Translating it yields CASSLNPGQGWNYGYTF.

The chain carries TRBV19 and TRBJ2-7; the D gene could be TRBD1 or TRBD2 (5 bases each). Trimming took 6 bases from V and 1 from J, leaving 13 bases between them. This CDR3 has 14 residues. In germline, CDR1 is LNHDA, CDR2 SQIVND (reference sequence). The CDR3 DNA sequence: TGTGCCAGTAGAATCCGGGACGGTTCCTACGAGCAGTACTTC. This sequence encodes CASRIRDGSYEQYF.

V and J are TRBV18 and TRBJ2-2; 7 bases map to TRBD2. This CDR3 spans 18 amino acids. The trim removed 6 bases at V and 2 bases at J, leaving 15 bases unmatched. From germline, CDR1 is KGHSH and CDR2 LQKENI. The CDR3, as DNA: TGTGCCAGCTCCCCAATCCCAGTCTCTAGCGGTAACACCGGGGAGCTGTTTTTT. It is translated as CASSPIPVSSGNTGELFF. Full variable domain (outside the CDR3, taken from reference TRBV18 and TRBJ2-2): NAGVMQNPRHLVRRRGQEARLRCSPMKGHSHVYWYRQLPEEGLKFMVYLQKENIIDESGMPKERFSAEFPKEGPSILRIQQVVRGDSAAYFCASSPIPVSSGNTGELFFGEGSRLTVL.

This clone was seen a single time. V usage is TRBV7-2 and J usage is TRBJ2-1; unclear D gene. Trimming took 1 base from V and 10 from J, leaving 11 bases between them. Germline V CDR1 and CDR2: SGHTA, FQGNSA. This CDR3 comprises 13 residues. As DNA, the CDR3 is TGTGCCAGCAGCTTAGGCGGCGGTGAGGAGCAGTTCTTC. This encodes CASSLGGGEEQFF.

The gene calls are TRBV2 and TRBJ1-6, with a tentative D call TRBD1 (6 bases). The CDR3 runs 16 residues. Per the germline V gene, CDR1 is SNHLY and CDR2 is FYNNEI. Trimming took 6 bases from V and 8 from J, leaving 20 bases between them. CDR3 coding DNA: TGTGCCAGCAGCCCTCTCCGGCAGGGGTGGTATTCACCCCTCCACTTT. Translation gives CASSPLRQGWYSPLHF. The entire variable domain, with the rest obtained from reference TRBV2 and TRBJ1-6, is as follows: EPEVTQTPSHQVTQMGQEVILRCVPISNHLYFYWYRQILGQKVEFLVSFYNNEISEKSEIFDDQFSVERPDGSNFTLKIRSTKLEDSAMYFCASSPLRQGWYSPLHFGNGTRLTVT.

The rearrangement links TRBV4-3 to TRBJ2-7; D is ambiguous. The V gene lost 1 base and the J gene lost 6 bases, with 19 bases spanning the gap. This CDR3 comprises 16 residues. Germline CDR1 is LGHNA and CDR2 is YSLEER. The CDR3 DNA reads as TGCGCCAGCAGCCAAGGGCCGAGTGATCCGCGGAGCGAGCAGTACTTC. Its protein is CASSQGPSDPRSEQYF.

This rearrangement joins TRBV6-1 to TRBJ2-3; possible D gene TRBD1, 6 bases. This CDR3 comprises 12 residues. Between the trimmed V and J ends, which lost 5 bases and 5 bases, there was a span of 8 bases. Germline CDR1 MNHNS, CDR2 SASEGT. The CDR3 bases are TGTGCCAGCAGTCCAGGGGTAGATACGCAGTATTTT. This encodes CASSPGVDTQYF.

The chain has TRBV18 and TRBJ2-7, with 12 bases that match TRBD2. CDR3 length: 17 amino acids. The V segment lost 5 bases and the J segment 1 base; nucleotides outside the gene matches: 9. Germline lookup yields CDR1 KGHSH and CDR2 LQKENI. The CDR3 coding sequence is TGTGCCAGCTCAACCGGACTAGCGGGAAGTGGTTCCTACGAGCAGTACTTC. Translating gives CASSTGLAGSGSYEQYF.

The CDR3 sequence: CASSPTGGVAFF. The CDR3 nucleotides are TGTGCCAGCAGCCCGACAGGGGGGGTGGCTTTCTTT. This rearrangement joins TRBV7-8 to TRBJ1-1, with 9 nucleotides matching TRBD1. Germline CDR1 reads SGHVS; CDR2 reads FQNEAQ. The V gene end was trimmed by 5 bases and the J gene end by 11 bases; junction bases not matched to a gene: 6. The CDR3 length is 12 residues.

The V and J genes are TRBV4-3 and TRBJ1-2; 7 positions agree with TRBD1. The CDR3 contains 15 residues. The germline V gene has CDR1 LGHNA and CDR2 YSLEER. Trimming took 1 base from V and 4 from J; bases not matched to a gene: 6. CDR3 loop: CASSQAGAGGYGYTF. CDR3 nucleotides: TGCGCCAGCAGCCAAGCGGGGGCAGGGGGCTATGGCTACACCTTC.

The chain combines TRBV7-2 with TRBJ1-5, with unresolved D. V was shortened by 5 bases and J by 3 bases, with 11 bases between the two germline ends. Germline CDR1 is SGHTA and CDR2 is FQGNSA. This CDR3 region has 14 residues. The chain's CDR3 is CASSPLGFNQPQHF. The CDR3 DNA is TGTGCCAGCAGCCCGCTAGGTTTCAATCAGCCCCAGCATTTT.